This record looks at one TCR beta chain sequence and its context. Each CDR3 protein is one row after TCRdb ran MiXCR on the PCR reads. The data contain 400,000 to 600,000 distinct CDR3 sequences, about a fifth of them singletons. The authors sorted naive CD8 T cells as CD8+CD4-CCR7+CD45RA+. This CDR3 has 14 residues. In germline, CDR1 is SNHLY, CDR2 FYNNEI. Trimming took 6 bases from V and 6 from J, leaving 15 bases between them. This record comes from a study of molecular identifiers for immune sequencing clone quantification. The sequencing sample was made of naive CD8+ T cells from blood, with Jurkat cell RNA spiked in. Subset noted: FACS-sorted CD8+CD4-CCR7+CD45RA+ naive T cells. The gene calls are TRBV2 and TRBJ1-3; D might be TRBD1 (6 bases). This TCR was sampled from a human donor in good health. Some libraries in this study had Jurkat cell RNA spiked in. This CDR3 is CASRFQGIENTIYF. DNA for the CDR3: TGTGCCAGCAGGTTTCAGGGGATCGAAAACACCATATATTTT.